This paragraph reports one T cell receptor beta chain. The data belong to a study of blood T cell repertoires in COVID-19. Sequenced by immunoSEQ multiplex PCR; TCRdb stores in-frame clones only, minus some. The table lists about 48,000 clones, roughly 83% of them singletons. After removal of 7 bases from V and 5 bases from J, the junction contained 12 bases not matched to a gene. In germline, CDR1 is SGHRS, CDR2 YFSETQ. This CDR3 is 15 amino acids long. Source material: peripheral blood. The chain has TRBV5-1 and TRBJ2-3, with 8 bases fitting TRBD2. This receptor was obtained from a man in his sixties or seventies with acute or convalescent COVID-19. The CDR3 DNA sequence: TGCGCCAGCGGTTCGGCGGGAGGACTGGGAGATACGCAGTATTTT. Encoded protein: CASGSAGGLGDTQYF.